This entry lists 20 T cell receptor beta chains sequenced from one sample in a study of blood T cell repertoires in COVID-19. Assay used: immunoSEQ multiplex PCR; TCRdb lists only in-frame clones, some missing. Of 15,000 to 20,000 clones in the sample, roughly 85% are singletons; the top ten hold 49%. The material sequenced was peripheral blood. These TCRs come from a human donor in a cohort sampled during active COVID-19.

This clone was counted a few times. J is TRBJ2-7 and V is TRBV2, with a weak D call TRBD2 (7 bases). Germline assignment: CDR1 SNHLY and CDR2 FYNNEI. The CDR3 sequence is 13 residues long. The V end lost 7 bases, the J end lost 2 bases, and 12 bases lay between the germline ends. The CDR3 here is CASMRGGPYEQYF. Written as DNA, the CDR3 is TGTGCCAGCATGCGCGGGGGCCCCTACGAGCAGTACTTC.

V and J are TRBV9 and TRBJ2-3; 7 positions match TRBD2. The CDR3 consists of 12 residues. Per the germline V gene, CDR1 is SGDLS and CDR2 is YYNGEE. V trimming: 4 bases; J trimming: 9 bases; junction bases outside the gene matches: 5. CDR3 protein: CASSSRLATQYF. For the CDR3, the DNA is TGTGCCAGCAGCTCACGACTAGCCACGCAGTATTTT.

This clone showed up just once. V and J are TRBV10-3 and TRBJ2-1, with TRBD2 matching 7 bases. Trimming removed 11 bases from V and 7 bases from J; junction bases left unmatched: 11. CDR1 is ENHRY and CDR2 is SYGVKD in the germline V gene. The CDR3 runs to 13 residues. The CDR3 DNA reads as TGTGCCCCCCGTGATGGGGGGGGGAATGAGCAGTTCTTC. It translates to CAPRDGGGNEQFF.

This clone was recorded a few times. The rearrangement links TRBV3-1 (or the pseudogene TRBV3-2) to TRBJ2-1; D uncertain. The CDR3 spans 15 residues. V lost 1 base, J lost 0 bases, and 7 bases lay in between. The germline CDR1 and CDR2 sequences are LGHDT and YNNKEL (reference sequence). The CDR3 sequence: CASSQAISSYNEQFF. As DNA, the CDR3 is TGTGCCAGCAGCCAAGCGATTAGCTCCTACAATGAGCAGTTCTTC.

The chain has TRBV5-6 and TRBJ1-6, with 11 bases fitting TRBD1. After removal of 4 bases from V and 0 bases from J, the junction contained 6 bases not matched to a gene. From germline, CDR1 is SGHDT and CDR2 YYEEEE. This CDR3 has 18 amino acids. The CDR3 loop is CASSDGTGGSSYNSPLHF. The CDR3, as DNA: TGTGCCAGCAGCGATGGGACAGGGGGGAGCTCCTATAATTCACCCCTCCACTTT.

The chain uses TRBV7-2 and TRBJ1-5, with D perhaps matching TRBD1 (5 bases). The CDR3 loop spans 14 amino acids. Germline assignment: CDR1 SGHTA and CDR2 FQGNSA. V was trimmed by 4 bases and J by 9 bases, leaving 16 bases between them. The CDR3 bases are TGTGCCAGCAGCTCCGGATCGGGGGGGAGGCCCCAGCATTTT. Its protein is CASSSGSGGRPQHF.

V gene TRBV10-3 combines with J gene TRBJ1-1; 10 nucleotides line up with TRBD1. This CDR3 contains 15 residues. V trimming: 3 bases; J trimming: 6 bases; junction bases outside the gene matches: 7. Germline V lookup: CDR1 ENHRY, CDR2 SYGVKD. CDR3 in DNA: TGTGCCATCAGTGACGGGGGACAGGGGCAGTCTGAAGCTTTCTTT. Translation: CAISDGGQGQSEAFF.

The J gene is TRBJ1-5, the V gene TRBV7-5. TRBV7-5 is annotated as a pseudogene. The CDR3 has 16 amino acids. CDR3 nucleotide sequence: TGTGCCAGCACTGGCTGGGAGTCTGGGAGGGACCAGCCCCAGCATTTT. It yields the protein CASTGWESGRDQPQHF.

The chain couples TRBV7-9 to TRBJ1-6, with a tentative D call TRBD1 (6 bases). The V gene's germline CDR1 is SEHNR and CDR2 FQNEAQ (reference sequence). The V end was cut by 0 bases, the J end by 4 bases, with 7 bases between. The CDR3 runs 15 residues. CDR3 nucleotides: TGTGCCAGCAGCTTAGCCGGACAGTATAATTCACCCCTCCACTTT. It translates to CASSLAGQYNSPLHF.

The chain recombines TRBV7-3 with TRBJ1-6; 7 bases align to TRBD1. The CDR3 consists of 14 residues. Germline CDR1 and CDR2: SGHTA and FQGTGA. J was trimmed by 10 bases and V by 4 bases; bases with no gene match: 7. CDR3 bases: TGTGCCAGCAGCTCGACAGGGTCGCGCTCACCCCTCCACTTT. Translation gives CASSSTGSRSPLHF.

The sample holds one count of this clone. This chain connects TRBV9 to TRBJ2-1; D possibly corresponds to TRBD2 (7 bases). The CDR3 length is 15 residues. The V end lost 0 bases, the J end lost 10 bases, and 17 bases lay between the germline ends. Germline V gives CDR1 SGDLS, CDR2 YYNGEE. CDR3 protein: CASSVGGGGLREQFF. The CDR3 coding sequence is TGTGCCAGCAGCGTAGGAGGCGGGGGCTTGAGAGAGCAGTTCTTC.

The chain recombines TRBV13 with TRBJ2-1; 9 nucleotides line up with TRBD1. This CDR3 is built from 18 residues. Germline values: CDR1 PRHDT, CDR2 FYEKMQ (reference sequence). V dropped 5 bases and J dropped 1; count of bases not matched to a gene: 12. The CDR3 region has the DNA TGTGCCAGCAGCCAGGACAGGGGAGGGGTGGGTTCCTACAATGAGCAGTTCTTC. Encoded protein: CASSQDRGGVGSYNEQFF.

The J gene is TRBJ1-4, the V gene TRBV4-2, with D uncertain. CDR1 is LGHNA and CDR2 is YNFKEQ in the germline V gene. V gave up 1 base and J gave up 7 bases, with 7 bases separating them. The CDR3 covers 13 residues. The CDR3 sequence is CASSQGEGEKLFF. The CDR3 DNA reads as TGTGCCAGCAGCCAAGGGGAGGGTGAAAAACTGTTTTTT.

The rearrangement links TRBV3-1 (or the pseudogene TRBV3-2) to TRBJ2-5; D is unresolved. CDR1 and CDR2 from the germline V gene are LGHDT and YNNKEL (reference sequence). CDR3 length: 13 amino acids. Trimming pared 1 base from V and 2 bases from J, leaving 5 bases between. The CDR3 nucleotides are TGTGCCAGCAGCCAAGGAACACAAGAGACCCAGTACTTC. It encodes CASSQGTQETQYF.

The V call is TRBV7-8, the J call TRBJ1-3; 10 bases map to TRBD1. The junction had 2 bases not matched to a gene; V was cut back by 5 bases and J by 4 bases. Germline CDR1 SGHVS, CDR2 FQNEAQ. This CDR3 region has 14 residues. The DNA of the CDR3 is TGTGCCAGCAGCCGACAGGGGGCCGGAAACACCATATATTTT. Translated: CASSRQGAGNTIYF.

The chain couples TRBV7-2 to TRBJ2-1; 8 bases are a match to TRBD1. The trim removed 3 bases at V and 12 bases at J, leaving 1 base unmatched. The CDR3 runs to 11 residues. Germline lookup yields CDR1 SGHTA and CDR2 FQGNSA. The CDR3 DNA sequence: TGTGCCAGCAGCTTCGGACAGGGGCAGTTCTTC. Amino acid sequence: CASSFGQGQFF.

The CDR3 protein is CASGGVSGHSPLHF. For the CDR3, the DNA is TGTGCCAGCGGCGGTGTCTCAGGGCATTCACCCCTCCACTTT. This chain links TRBV6-5 with TRBJ1-6, with D perhaps matching TRBD1 (5 bases). CDR1 and CDR2 (germline): MNHEY, SVGAGI. Trimming pared 8 bases from V and 8 bases from J, leaving 16 bases between. This CDR3 has 14 residues.

This chain links TRBV5-1 with TRBJ2-4; 9 positions match TRBD1. The CDR3 has 16 residues. Germline V lookup: CDR1 SGHRS, CDR2 YFSETQ. V was clipped by 4 bases and J by 1 base; unmatched bases: 6. CDR3 in DNA: TGCGCCAGCAGCCGTATGACAGGGGGGGCCAAAAACATTCAGTACTTC. Protein product: CASSRMTGGAKNIQYF.

The chain is built from TRBV7-9 and TRBJ1-4; TRBD1 might be the D (5 bases). Trimming stripped 2 bases from V and 0 bases from J, with 19 bases between. Germline V lookup: CDR1 SEHNR, CDR2 FQNEAQ (reference sequence). This CDR3 comprises 19 residues. CDR3 DNA: TGTGCCAGCAGCTTAATTTACGGGTCAGGGTACTCAACTAATGAAAAACTGTTTTTT. It specifies CASSLIYGSGYSTNEKLFF.

The chain combines TRBV5-1 with TRBJ2-3; TRBD1 aligns across 8 bases. The CDR3 contains 15 residues. The germline gives CDR1 SGHRS, CDR2 YFSETQ. The J segment lost 5 bases and the V segment lost 0 bases, leaving 5 bases of the junction unmatched. This CDR3 reads CASSLVHRGKDTQYF. The CDR3 DNA is TGCGCCAGCAGCTTGGTACACAGGGGGAAAGATACGCAGTATTTT.